The 9 T cell receptor beta chains given below trace back to one sample, sequenced in a study of T cell repertoires in cytomegalovirus infection. TCRdb reprocessed the reads with MiXCR, giving one entry per CDR3 protein. The table records 450,000 to 650,000 distinct CDR3 sequences, 40% of them present only once. No antigen is known for these receptors. The sequences come from cultured PBMCs, collected from culture after CMV antigen stimulation. These receptors all stem from a human donor in good health (CMV status not recorded). Some clones in this sample may be carry-over from other donors' samples.

The chain uses TRBV5-1 and TRBJ2-6; D is possibly TRBD2 (6 bases). The V gene lost 2 bases and the J gene lost 0 bases, with 12 bases spanning the gap. Germline V lookup: CDR1 SGHRS, CDR2 YFSETQ. This CDR3 is built from 17 residues. CDR3 in DNA: TGCGCCAGCAGCTTCTACCCGGGACTCTCTGGGGCCAACGTCCTGACTTTC. This codes for CASSFYPGLSGANVLTF.

This clonotype was seen more than once but under ten times. J is TRBJ1-2 and V is TRBV6-1; 10 bases match TRBD1. The CDR3 is made up of 15 amino acids. Germline CDR1 and CDR2: MNHNS and SASEGT. V dropped 5 bases and J dropped 2; count of bases not matched to a gene: 5. The CDR3 region is CASSNRDRGNYGYTF. CDR3 DNA: TGTGCCAGCAGTAACCGGGACAGGGGCAACTATGGCTACACCTTC.

The chain recombines TRBV7-2 with TRBJ1-3; weak D call: TRBD1 (6 bases). Between the trimmed V and J ends, which lost 6 bases and 2 bases, there was a span of 14 bases. Germline V gene lookup returns CDR1 SGHTA and CDR2 FQGNSA. CDR3 length equals 15 residues. CDR3 in amino acids: CASRARGLTGNTIYF. CDR3 bases: TGTGCCAGCAGGGCCAGGGGCCTTACTGGAAACACCATATATTTT.

The chain is built from TRBV7-4 and TRBJ2-1, with unresolved D. The germline V and J ends were trimmed by 3 bases and 15 bases, with 12 bases remaining between them. From germline, CDR1 is SGHVT and CDR2 SQSDAQ. The CDR3 has 11 residues. This CDR3 is CASSFYQEPFF. CDR3 in DNA: TGTGCCAGCAGCTTTTACCAGGAACCGTTCTTC.

The chain couples TRBV6-6 to TRBJ2-1; D remains unclear. The CDR3 contains 12 residues. Deletions cut 5 bases from V and 9 bases from J, with 11 bases between. CDR1 and CDR2 (germline): MNHNY, SVGAGI (reference sequence). CDR3 in amino acids: CASSVGLREQFF. The CDR3 nucleotides are TGTGCCAGCAGTGTGGGATTGCGTGAGCAGTTCTTC.

V usage is TRBV5-4 and J usage is TRBJ1-1; TRBD1 aligns across 7 bases. V lost 6 bases to trimming and J lost 4 bases; unmatched junction nucleotides: 9. The CDR3 is made up of 14 amino acids. The germline gives CDR1 SGHNT, CDR2 YYREEE (reference sequence). The CDR3 here is CASTEGGYSTEAFF. The DNA for the CDR3 is TGTGCCAGCACCGAAGGGGGCTACAGCACTGAAGCTTTCTTT.

The chain has TRBV6-8 and TRBJ2-4; possible D gene TRBD2, 5 bases. The CDR3 is 13 residues long. The germline V and J ends were trimmed by 8 bases and 9 bases, with 17 bases remaining between them. From germline, CDR1 is MNHGY and CDR2 SAAAGT. CDR3 nucleotides: TGTGCCAGCTCTAACCCGGGAACGGGCATTCAGTACTTC. It yields the protein CASSNPGTGIQYF.

This chain uses TRBV14 with TRBJ2-5, with TRBD2 identical over 10 bases. Trimming took 1 base from V and 7 from J; bases not matched to a gene: 9. Germline CDR1 is SGHDN and CDR2 is FVKESK. CDR3 size: 16 residues. In DNA, the CDR3 is TGTGCCAGCAGCCAAGGTCTAGCGGGAGCCTCGGGGACCCAGTACTTC. It translates to CASSQGLAGASGTQYF.

This sequence joins TRBV28 and TRBJ2-7, with D possibly called TRBD1 or TRBD2 (5 bases each). Germline CDR1 MDHEN, CDR2 SYDVKM. CDR3 length: 14 amino acids. The V end lost 5 bases, the J end lost 4 bases, and 15 bases lay between the germline ends. CDR3 DNA sequence: TGTGCCAGCAGTGTCTACCGGGACGGTTACGAGCAGTACTTC. The encoded protein is CASSVYRDGYEQYF. The full variable domain, completed using reference TRBV28 and TRBJ2-7, is DVKVTQSSRYLVKRTGEKVFLECVQDMDHENMFWYRQDPGLGLRLIYFSYDVKMKEKGDIPEGYSVSREKKERFSLILESASTNQTSMYLCASSVYRDGYEQYFGPGTRLTVT.